The clone carrying this T cell receptor (beta chain) was counted only a few times. This sample stems from a study of graft-versus-host responses after intestinal transplantation. Points from the study as a whole: The presence of high graft-versus-host to host-versus-graft clonal ratios in allografts characterized patients with graft-donor T cell macrochimerism.

The V and J ends lost 3 bases and 4 bases, in that order; junction bases with no gene match: 4. The CDR3 is made up of 16 amino acids. CDR1 SGDLS and CDR2 YYNGEE come from the germline V gene. Irradiated stimulators labeled with violet dye, approximately 200,000 in number, were plated with approximately 200,000 CFSE-labeled responders. Clones were sequenced by immunoSEQ multiplex PCR, and TCRdb holds only the in-frame ones, with some missing. The table records approximately 6,300 clones, about 24% of them present only once. Specimen: alloreactive CD4+ T cells from a mixed lymphocyte reaction culture, collected before transplantation. Subset described: CFSE-low proliferating T cells sorted from roughly six-day pre-transplant mixed lymphocyte reaction (GvH or HvG direction). The receptor comes from a human patient who was an organ donor for intestinal transplantation. V and J are TRBV9 and TRBJ2-6, with 10 nucleotides matching TRBD1. The DNA for the CDR3 is TGTGCCAGCAGCGCGGGACAGGGGACGGGGGCCAACGTCCTGACTTTC. Residues: CASSAGQGTGANVLTF. The variable domain in full, with the rest retrieved from reference TRBV9 and TRBJ2-6, is DSGVTQTPKHLITATGQRVTLRCSPRSGDLSVYWYQQSLDQGLQFLIQYYNGEERAKGNILERFSAQQFPDLHSELNLSSLELGDSALYFCASSAGQGTGANVLTFGAGSRLTVL.